This T cell receptor (beta chain) was profiled in a study of blood T cells in healthy people across ages. With a J-beta primer mix and a sample-barcoded 5' primer, a second PCR ran about 7 to 12 cycles. Samples each returned at least 2.5 million CDR3-containing paired-end reads. From the 5' RACE reads, TCRdb called clonotypes with MiXCR, one entry per CDR3 protein. The sample has roughly 930,000 distinct CDR3 sequences, roughly 43% seen once. Germline-derived CDR1 and CDR2 are MDHEN and SYDVKM. The CDR3 covers 13 residues. As to this clonotype: Its antigen remains unidentified.

Notes on the study in general: A greater number of naive CD4+ cells and higher diversity distinguished long-lived donors from aged donors. PBMC samples, being unsorted, prevented any conclusive comparison of naive and antigen-experienced cells. Naive T cell percentage by flow cytometry tracked strongly with beta diversity.

The genes are TRBV28 and TRBJ2-5; D is perhaps TRBD2 (6 bases). The clonotype comes from a man under 40 in good health. Sequencing used blood. The CDR3 spells CVSQRRGRETQYF. CDR3 DNA: TGTGTCTCCCAGCGGAGGGGCCGGGAGACCCAGTACTTC.